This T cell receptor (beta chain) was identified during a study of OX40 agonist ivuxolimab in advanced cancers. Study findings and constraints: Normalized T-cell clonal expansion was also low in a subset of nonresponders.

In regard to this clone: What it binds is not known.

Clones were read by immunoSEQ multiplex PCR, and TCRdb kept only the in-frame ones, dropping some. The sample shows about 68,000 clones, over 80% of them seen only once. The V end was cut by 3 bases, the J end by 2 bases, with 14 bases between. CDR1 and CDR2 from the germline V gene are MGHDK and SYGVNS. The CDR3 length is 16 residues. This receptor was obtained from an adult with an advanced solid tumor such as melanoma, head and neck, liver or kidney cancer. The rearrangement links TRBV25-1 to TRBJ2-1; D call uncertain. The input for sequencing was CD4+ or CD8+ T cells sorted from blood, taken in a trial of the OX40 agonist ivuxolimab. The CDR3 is CASSEMGLRPYNEQFF. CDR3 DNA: TGTGCCAGCAGTGAGATGGGTCTTCGCCCCTACAATGAGCAGTTCTTC.